One sample yielded the 16 T cell receptor beta chains listed below, sequenced in a study of T cell responses to AZD1222 COVID-19 vaccine. Some clones are missing from TCRdb's copy, which holds only in-frame ones; the method was immunoSEQ multiplex PCR. The sample lists roughly 99,000 clones; 80% to 95% were seen once. The sequencing here drew on peripheral blood, taken 28 days after the second AZD1222 dose. These receptors were collected from an adult who received the AZD1222 COVID-19 vaccine.

V and J are TRBV19 and TRBJ1-2, with TRBD1 identical over 9 bases. Germline V lookup: CDR1 LNHDA, CDR2 SQIVND (reference sequence). The CDR3 has 14 residues. Trimming took 3 bases from V and 4 from J; bases not matched to a gene: 3. Here the CDR3 reads CASSIGQGTYGYTF. Here the CDR3 DNA reads TGTGCCAGTAGTATCGGACAGGGGACCTATGGCTACACCTTC. Variable domain in full (rest from reference TRBV19 and TRBJ1-2): DGGITQSPKYLFRKEGQNVTLSCEQNLNHDAMYWYRQDPGQGLRLIYYSQIVNDFQKGDIAEGYSVSREKKESFPLTVTSAQKNPTAFYLCASSIGQGTYGYTFGSGTRLTVV.

CDR3 sequence (DNA): TGTGCCAGCAGCTTGGGGGGAACGGATACGCAGTATTTT. Its protein is CASSLGGTDTQYF. The rearrangement uses TRBV5-4 and TRBJ2-3; the D is unclear. The germline CDR1 and CDR2 sequences are SGHNT and YYREEE (reference sequence). With 0 bases removed from V and 6 bases from J, the gap between germline ends came to 8 bases. The CDR3 runs 13 residues. The variable domain in full, completed from reference TRBV5-4 and TRBJ2-3, reads ETGVTQSPTHLIKTRGQQVTLRCSSQSGHNTVSWYQQALGQGPQFIFQYYREEENGRGNFPPRFSGLQFPNYSSELNVNALELDDSALYLCASSLGGTDTQYFGPGTRLTVL.

The gene calls are TRBV27 and TRBJ1-6; D uncertain. With 3 bases removed from V and 0 bases from J, the gap between germline ends came to 12 bases. Per germline, CDR1 MNHEY and CDR2 SMNVEV (reference sequence). The CDR3 contains 17 residues. CDR3 bases: TGTGCCAGCAGTTTTGGCCTTCTAAGCTCCTATAATTCACCCCTCCACTTT. Protein sequence: CASSFGLLSSYNSPLHF.

The genes are TRBV11-2 and TRBJ2-7; 7 positions agree with TRBD1. Germline loops: CDR1 SGHAT, CDR2 FQNNGV. The CDR3 sequence is 17 residues long. V lost 5 bases to trimming and J lost 4 bases; unmatched junction nucleotides: 17. The CDR3 sequence is CASSLFRFGDRAYEQYF. CDR3 nucleotide sequence: TGTGCCAGCAGCCTCTTCCGATTCGGGGACAGAGCTTACGAGCAGTACTTC.

In this sample, this clone turned up once. The chain links TRBV5-1 to TRBJ1-6; 10 bases agree with TRBD1. Trimming removed 3 bases from V and 8 bases from J; junction bases left unmatched: 2. CDR1 and CDR2 from the germline V gene are SGHRS and YFSETQ. This CDR3 contains 14 residues. CDR3 sequence reads: CASSYGTGDSPLHF. The CDR3 coding sequence is TGCGCCAGCAGCTATGGGACAGGGGATTCACCCCTCCACTTT.

The J gene is TRBJ1-1, the V gene TRBV6-5; D unresolved. Germline loops: CDR1 MNHEY, CDR2 SVGAGI. Trimming cost V 6 bases and J 6 bases, with 11 bases left between them. CDR3 length: 12 residues. The CDR3 here is CASRGRVAEAFF. The CDR3 nucleotides are TGTGCCAGCAGGGGCAGAGTGGCTGAAGCTTTCTTT.

V and J are TRBV7-2 and TRBJ2-5; 10 bases match TRBD2. V lost 1 base, J lost 7 bases, and 12 bases stayed unmatched. This CDR3 is 17 amino acids long. Germline CDR1 reads SGHTA; CDR2 reads FQGNSA. The CDR3 nucleotides read TGTGCCAGCAGCTTAGGGGTAGCGGGAGGCCGAGCGGGGACCCAGTACTTC. Translated: CASSLGVAGGRAGTQYF.

V gene TRBV9 combines with J gene TRBJ1-1; D call uncertain. The CDR3 totals 13 residues. Germline values: CDR1 SGDLS, CDR2 YYNGEE. With 0 bases removed from V and 4 bases from J, the gap between germline ends came to 7 bases. The CDR3 DNA reads as TGTGCCAGCAGCGTAGGTCTGGTCACTGAAGCTTTCTTT. This sequence encodes CASSVGLVTEAFF.

The V and J genes are TRBV3-1 (or the pseudogene TRBV3-2) and TRBJ2-7, with 7 bases lining up with TRBD2. The CDR3 totals 16 residues. The V segment lost 0 bases and the J segment 2 bases; nucleotides outside the gene matches: 7. CDR1 is LGHDT and CDR2 is YNNKEL in the germline V gene (reference sequence). CDR3 sequence: CASSQDVASGAYEQYF. In DNA, the CDR3 is TGTGCCAGCAGCCAAGACGTGGCTAGCGGCGCCTACGAGCAGTACTTC.

The chain combines TRBV5-1 with TRBJ1-5, with 9 positions matching TRBD1. CDR1 is SGHRS and CDR2 is YFSETQ in the germline V gene. V was pared by 4 bases and J by 6 bases, with 5 bases of the junction left unmatched. The CDR3 is made up of 14 amino acids. CDR3 coding DNA: TGCGCCAGCAGCCCGGGACAGGGCGTTCAGCCCCAGCATTTT. It translates to CASSPGQGVQPQHF.

The chain is built from TRBV6-6 and TRBJ2-1; no clear D gene. Trimming left V 2 bases short and J 8 bases short, with 7 bases between. The CDR3 runs 12 residues. Germline loops: CDR1 MNHNY, CDR2 SVGAGI (reference sequence). In DNA form, the CDR3 reads TGTGCCAGCAGTTACCGGCGTTATGAGCAGTTCTTC. This codes for CASSYRRYEQFF.

The genes are TRBV6-5 and TRBJ2-7; unclear D gene. The CDR3 runs to 15 residues. V lost 6 bases, J lost 4 bases, and 19 bases lay in between. Germline lookup yields CDR1 MNHEY and CDR2 SVGAGI. The CDR3 DNA reads as TGTGCCAGCAGCCCCACCGGGCCGACAAGATACGAGCAGTACTTC. This sequence encodes CASSPTGPTRYEQYF.

This sequence joins TRBV19 and TRBJ1-5; D is uncertain. The CDR3 length is 13 residues. V was trimmed by 4 bases and J by 3 bases, leaving 7 bases between them. Germline loops: CDR1 LNHDA, CDR2 SQIVND (reference sequence). CDR3 nucleotides: TGTGCCAGTAGTAGGGGTTCCAATCAGCCCCAGCATTTT. The encoded protein is CASSRGSNQPQHF.

CDR3 in amino acids: CASSRDLYNEQFF. The CDR3 DNA reads TGTGCCAGCAGCCGGGACTTATACAATGAGCAGTTCTTC. The chain uses TRBV14 and TRBJ2-1; a possible D gene is TRBD2 (6 bases). This CDR3 is built from 13 residues. Trimming took off 4 bases at V and 4 bases at J, with 8 bases between the two ends. The germline V gene encodes CDR1 SGHDN and CDR2 FVKESK.

The rearrangement uses TRBV2 and TRBJ2-5; 7 nucleotides match TRBD2. CDR1 and CDR2 from the germline V gene are SNHLY and FYNNEI. The CDR3 sequence is 13 residues long. V lost 6 bases and J lost 3; bases outside the gene matches: 4. The CDR3 loop is CASSWTRKETQYF. The CDR3 coding sequence is TGTGCCAGCAGCTGGACTAGAAAAGAGACCCAGTACTTC.

V gene TRBV2 combines with J gene TRBJ2-6, with D possibly being TRBD2 (6 bases). V was cut by 6 bases and J by 3 bases, with 12 bases left in between. The germline V gene has CDR1 SNHLY and CDR2 FYNNEI. The CDR3 runs to 15 residues. For the CDR3, the DNA is TGTGCCAGCAGGGCGGAGGGGCTTGGGGCCAACGTCCTGACTTTC. It translates to CASRAEGLGANVLTF.